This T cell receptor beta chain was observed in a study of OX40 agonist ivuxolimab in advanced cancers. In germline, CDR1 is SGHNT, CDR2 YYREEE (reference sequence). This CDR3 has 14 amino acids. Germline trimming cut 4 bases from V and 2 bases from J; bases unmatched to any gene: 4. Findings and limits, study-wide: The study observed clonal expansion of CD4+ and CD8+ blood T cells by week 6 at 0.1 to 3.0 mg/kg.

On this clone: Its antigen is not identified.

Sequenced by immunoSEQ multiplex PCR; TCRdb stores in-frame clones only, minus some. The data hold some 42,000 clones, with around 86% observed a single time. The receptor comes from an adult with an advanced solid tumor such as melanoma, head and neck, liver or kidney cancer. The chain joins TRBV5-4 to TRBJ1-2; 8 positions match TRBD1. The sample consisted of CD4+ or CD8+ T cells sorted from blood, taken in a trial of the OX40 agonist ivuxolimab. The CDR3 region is CASSGRQGNYGYTF. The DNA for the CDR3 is TGTGCCAGCAGCGGACGACAGGGGAACTATGGCTACACCTTC.